The present T cell receptor beta chain was sequenced within a study of chemoradiotherapy in HPV16-positive cancers. Using immunoSEQ multiplex PCR, the repertoire was profiled, and TCRdb retains in-frame clones only, with some absent. This sample has about 32,000 clones; around 88% occur once, and the top ten carry 4.5% to 5.5%. CDR1 and CDR2 from the germline V gene are SEHNR and FQNEAQ (reference sequence). V dropped 5 bases and J dropped 10; count of bases not matched to a gene: 7. The CDR3 contains 13 residues. This TCR came from a human donor with HPV-associated anogenital cancer. The V and J genes are TRBV7-9 and TRBJ2-1; 8 nucleotides align to TRBD1. Sequencing used blood, obtained from a patient who underwent chemoradiotherapy. CDR3: CASSVDRGGEQFF. The DNA of the CDR3 is TGTGCCAGCAGCGTAGACAGGGGTGGAGAGCAGTTCTTC.